Described below is a single TCR beta chain sequence and its context. As yet, its antigen is unknown. The data were obtained in a study of cytomegalovirus exposure and HLA in healthy donors. Study in general: Within an early data release were about 85 million unique TCRs drawn from HLA-typed donors. There were several hundred genotyped donors. Of these, 81% fell in the genetic ancestry cluster associated with self-reported Caucasian donors. Notes on the study in general: TCR beta chain V- and J-gene trimming was linked, in a later analysis, to a missense variant in DCLRE1C.

This CDR3 is 15 amino acids long. Per the germline V gene, CDR1 is PRHDT and CDR2 is FYEKMQ (reference sequence). V lost 1 base and J lost 0, with 10 bases in between. PCR primers comprised 60 Vbeta and 13 Jbeta primers. TCRdb's table, derived via immunoSEQ multiplex PCR, lists solely in-frame clones and lacks some. The sample carries more than 110,000 clones, 65% to 80% recorded once. The source is a woman younger than 45 in good health and CMV-seronegative. Sequences were obtained from PBMCs. The chain employs TRBV13 and TRBJ2-7, with D uncertain. The CDR3 region is CASSLEGYSSYEQYF. The CDR3 DNA sequence: TGTGCCAGCAGCTTAGAAGGCTACAGCTCCTACGAGCAGTACTTC.